One and the same sample provided the 28 T cell receptor beta chains below, sequenced in a study of T cell responses to AZD1222 COVID-19 vaccine. Here immunoSEQ multiplex PCR was the method, and the copy in TCRdb shows in-frame clones only, minus some. In the table there are tens of thousands of clones, approximately 90% of which are singletons. The material sequenced was peripheral blood, taken on day 0 of AZD1222 vaccination. Receptors were obtained from an adult in good health.

The chain recombines TRBV28 with TRBJ2-3; 9 bases fit TRBD2. Per germline, CDR1 MDHEN and CDR2 SYDVKM. The junction had 4 bases not matched to a gene; V was cut back by 7 bases and J by 2 bases. The CDR3 length is 14 residues. CDR3: CASTAGGVTDTQYF. The CDR3 coding sequence is TGTGCCAGCACGGCGGGAGGGGTCACAGATACGCAGTATTTT.

The rearrangement links TRBV6-5 to TRBJ2-7; D is tentatively TRBD1 or TRBD2 (5 bases each). This CDR3 is 14 amino acids long. Trimming stripped 6 bases from V and 6 bases from J, with 18 bases between. Per germline, CDR1 MNHEY and CDR2 SVGAGI. In nucleotides, the CDR3 is TGTGCCAGCAGCGTACTGGGGACGCCCGGCGAGCAGTACTTC. Residues: CASSVLGTPGEQYF.

The chain recombines TRBV9 with TRBJ2-1, with a possible D match to TRBD1 (6 bases). Trimming removed 3 bases from V and 0 bases from J, with 10 bases in between. The germline V gene encodes CDR1 SGDLS and CDR2 YYNGEE. The CDR3 is made up of 15 amino acids. The CDR3 loop reads CASSGTESSYNEQFF. In DNA form, the CDR3 reads TGTGCCAGCAGCGGGACAGAGAGCTCCTACAATGAGCAGTTCTTC.

J is TRBJ1-2 and V is TRBV30; 9 bases are a match to TRBD1. This CDR3 spans 16 amino acids. Germline V CDR1 and CDR2: GTSNPN, SVGIG (reference sequence). J gave up 4 bases and V 3 bases, and 12 bases lay outside the gene matches. Written as DNA, the CDR3 is TGTGCCTGGAGCGCGGGACAGGGCGGCTTGGGCTATGGCTACACCTTC. This encodes CAWSAGQGGLGYGYTF.

The rearrangement joins TRBV6-6 to TRBJ1-2, with 11 bases lining up with TRBD1. The CDR3 covers 16 residues. Germline lookup yields CDR1 MNHNY and CDR2 SVGAGI (reference sequence). The junction had 9 bases not matched to a gene; V was cut back by 5 bases and J by 4 bases. The CDR3 nucleotides are TGTGCCAGCAGTCCGAACTCCGGGACAGGGGGCTATGGCTACACCTTC. As protein: CASSPNSGTGGYGYTF.

This sequence joins TRBV7-3 and TRBJ1-1, with D unclear. V was cut by 0 bases and J by 1 base, with 9 bases left in between. The CDR3 totals 15 residues. Germline loops: CDR1 SGHTA, CDR2 FQGTGA. CDR3 sequence reads: CASSLTSTGNTEAFF. In DNA form, the CDR3 reads TGTGCCAGCAGCTTAACTTCGACGGGGAACACTGAAGCTTTCTTT.

DNA for the CDR3: TGTGCCAGCAGCTTAGGAATAGGGAGCTACGAGCAGTACTTC. Its protein product is CASSLGIGSYEQYF. The J gene is TRBJ2-7, the V gene TRBV7-2, with D tentatively TRBD2 (5 bases). The ends were cut back, 1 base at V and 3 bases at J, with 10 bases in the middle. The CDR3 covers 14 residues. Germline CDR1 is SGHTA and CDR2 is FQGNSA.

In DNA form, the CDR3 reads TGTGCCAGCAGCCAAGCACAGGGGGGGAATACGCAGTATTTT. Protein: CASSQAQGGNTQYF. The V call is TRBV11-2, the J call TRBJ2-3; D might be TRBD1 (8 bases). The CDR3 consists of 14 residues. V dropped 5 bases and J dropped 7 bases, with 16 bases sitting between them. The V gene's germline CDR1 is SGHAT and CDR2 FQNNGV.

The CDR3 DNA sequence: TGTGCCAGCACCCGACAGGGGGCCTACGAGCAGTACTTC. Its protein is CASTRQGAYEQYF. V gene TRBV11-2 combines with J gene TRBJ2-7; 9 bases line up with TRBD1. The CDR3 spans 13 residues. The V and J ends lost 7 bases and 2 bases, in that order; junction bases with no gene match: 3. Germline V gene sequence: CDR1 SGHAT, CDR2 FQNNGV. Variable domain in full (rest from reference TRBV11-2 and TRBJ2-7): EAGVAQSPRYKIIEKRQSVAFWCNPISGHATLYWYQQILGQGPKLLIQFQNNGVVDDSQLPKDRFSAERLKGVDSTLKIQPAKLEDSAVYLCASTRQGAYEQYFGPGTRLTVT.

The chain employs TRBV5-5 and TRBJ2-7; TRBD1 matches 11 bases. Germline V gene lookup returns CDR1 SGHKS and CDR2 YYEKEE (reference sequence). The CDR3 covers 17 residues. After removal of 0 bases from V and 3 bases from J, the junction contained 8 bases not matched to a gene. CDR3 region: CASSLAVPGTGGYEQYF. DNA for the CDR3: TGTGCCAGCAGCTTGGCAGTTCCCGGGACAGGGGGCTACGAGCAGTACTTC.

This clone appeared a few times. The chain couples TRBV12-5 to TRBJ2-5, with 7 bases identical to TRBD1. Germline V gene sequence: CDR1 LGHNT, CDR2 FRNRAP. With 1 base clipped from V and 4 bases from J, the junction kept 6 bases outside the gene matches. The CDR3 spans 15 residues. This CDR3 is CASGLEPTGTETQYF. For the CDR3, the DNA is TGTGCTAGTGGTTTGGAACCGACAGGGACAGAGACCCAGTACTTC. The full variable domain, with the rest looked up from reference TRBV12-5 and TRBJ2-5, is DARVTQTPRHKVTEMGQEVTMRCQPILGHNTVFWYRQTMMQGLELLAYFRNRAPLDDSGMPKDRFSAEMPDATLATLKIQPSEPRDSAVYFCASGLEPTGTETQYFGPGTRLLVL.

V and J are TRBV6-5 and TRBJ1-6; D ambiguous. There are 13 residues in the CDR3. Germline-derived CDR1 and CDR2 are MNHEY and SVGAGI. V lost 8 bases and J 3 bases, leaving 8 bases between the germline ends. CDR3 nucleotide sequence: TGTGCCAGCCGAGGGAGCTATAATTCACCCCTCCACTTT. It yields the protein CASRGSYNSPLHF.

This clone was counted once. This rearrangement joins TRBV6-5 to TRBJ2-1; unclear D gene. CDR3 length equals 13 residues. V was trimmed by 2 bases and J by 10 bases, leaving 12 bases between them. The V gene's germline CDR1 is MNHEY and CDR2 SVGAGI. The CDR3 is CASSYRPREEQFF. The CDR3, as DNA: TGTGCCAGCAGTTACCGGCCTAGAGAAGAGCAGTTCTTC.

The V call is TRBV5-4, the J call TRBJ2-1; 8 bases line up with TRBD1. Germline V gene sequence: CDR1 SGHNT, CDR2 YYREEE (reference sequence). V dropped 0 bases and J dropped 4; count of bases not matched to a gene: 6. This CDR3 comprises 16 residues. The CDR3: CASSLAQGAQYNEQFF. The CDR3 region has the DNA TGTGCCAGCAGCTTGGCGCAGGGGGCGCAGTACAATGAGCAGTTCTTC.

The V and J genes are TRBV11-2 and TRBJ1-1, with D possibly matching TRBD1 (5 bases). Germline V gene sequence: CDR1 SGHAT, CDR2 FQNNGV. The V end lost 5 bases, the J end lost 5 bases, and 15 bases lay between the germline ends. The CDR3 runs 14 residues. For the CDR3, the DNA is TGTGCCAGCAGCGGACATGGGGGATTGACTGAAGCTTTCTTT. Translation: CASSGHGGLTEAFF.

V and J are TRBV2 and TRBJ1-2, with TRBD1 matching 7 bases. The CDR3 has 14 residues. Germline V gene lookup returns CDR1 SNHLY and CDR2 FYNNEI. The junction had 4 bases not matched to a gene; V was cut back by 4 bases and J by 2 bases. The CDR3 sequence is CASSGKQGNYGYTF. CDR3 coding DNA: TGTGCCAGCAGTGGTAAACAGGGGAACTATGGCTACACCTTC.

The CDR3 coding sequence is TGCGCCAGCAGCTTGTACGCAACTAATGAAAAACTGTTTTTT. Translation gives CASSLYATNEKLFF. The chain is built from TRBV5-1 and TRBJ1-4; D gene ambiguous. This CDR3 is built from 14 residues. Trimming cost V 1 base and J 0 bases, with 4 bases left between them. The germline CDR1 and CDR2 sequences are SGHRS and YFSETQ.

This clone is a singleton in its sample. The chain joins TRBV6-5 to TRBJ2-3; weak D call: TRBD2 (6 bases). This CDR3 is 14 amino acids long. The V end was cut by 0 bases, the J end by 3 bases, with 7 bases between. The V gene's germline CDR1 is MNHEY and CDR2 SVGAGI. The CDR3 loop reads CASSYSAGTDTQYF. The CDR3 nucleotides are TGTGCCAGCAGTTACTCGGCGGGAACAGATACGCAGTATTTT.

The chain couples TRBV19 to TRBJ1-4; no clear D. The V end lost 4 bases, the J end lost 6 bases, and 18 bases lay between the germline ends. There are 16 residues in the CDR3. Germline CDR1 reads LNHDA; CDR2 reads SQIVND (reference sequence). Written as DNA, the CDR3 is TGTGCCAGTAGTAATCCCTCGTCGGGGTTGGATGAAAAACTGTTTTTT. The encoded protein is CASSNPSSGLDEKLFF.

The rearrangement links TRBV7-2 to TRBJ2-7; 9 bases map to TRBD2. CDR3 length equals 15 residues. Trimming cost V 4 bases and J 1 base; bases outside gene matches: 5. Germline V gene sequence: CDR1 SGHTA, CDR2 FQGNSA. As DNA, the CDR3 is TGTGCCAGCAGCTCTGGACTAGCGTATTCCTACGAGCAGTACTTC. Encoded protein: CASSSGLAYSYEQYF.

This clone showed up just a few times. The chain employs TRBV27 and TRBJ2-5, with D uncertain. The CDR3 loop spans 12 amino acids. V lost 4 bases and J lost 4, with 7 bases in between. Germline lookup yields CDR1 MNHEY and CDR2 SMNVEV (reference sequence). The DNA for the CDR3 is TGTGCCAGCAGTTATCTTGGAGAGACCCAGTACTTC. This gives the protein CASSYLGETQYF.

Here the CDR3 DNA reads TGTGCCAGCAGTTACTCTTCACCGAACTATGGCTACACCTTC. Protein product: CASSYSSPNYGYTF. The chain has TRBV6-6 and TRBJ1-2; no firm D call. In germline, CDR1 is MNHNY, CDR2 SVGAGI (reference sequence). The CDR3 sequence is 14 residues long. V shed 0 bases and J shed 2 bases, with 7 bases lying between them.

J is TRBJ2-1 and V is TRBV7-3; D is unresolved. Trimming removed 2 bases from V and 8 bases from J, with 7 bases in between. Germline values: CDR1 SGHTA, CDR2 FQGTGA. This CDR3 contains 12 residues. The CDR3: CASSLGLDEQFF. In nucleotides, the CDR3 is TGTGCCAGCAGCTTAGGGTTGGATGAGCAGTTCTTC. Filled out from reference TRBV7-3 and TRBJ2-1, the complete variable domain reads GAGVSQTPSNKVTEKGKYVELRCDPISGHTALYWYRQSLGQGPEFLIYFQGTGAADDSGLPNDRFFAVRPEGSVSTLKIQRTERGDSAVYLCASSLGLDEQFFGPGTRLTVL.

The chain joins TRBV7-9 to TRBJ2-7; TRBD2 aligns across 10 bases. The CDR3 runs 15 residues. Germline trimming cut 0 bases from V and 5 bases from J; bases unmatched to any gene: 4. Germline V gene data show CDR1 as SEHNR and CDR2 as FQNEAQ (reference sequence). The CDR3 nucleotides read TGTGCCAGCAGCTTAGCTCTAGCGGGAGTAGACGAGCAGTACTTC. Protein sequence: CASSLALAGVDEQYF.

The genes are TRBV30 and TRBJ1-2; D is ambiguous. CDR1 is GTSNPN, CDR2 SVGIG, per germline (reference sequence). V lost 2 bases and J 4 bases, leaving 11 bases between the germline ends. This CDR3 spans 13 amino acids. DNA of the CDR3: TGTGCCTGGAGTCCCGGACGTCTCTATGGCTACACCTTC. Its translation is CAWSPGRLYGYTF.

J is TRBJ2-1 and V is TRBV11-2; 8 nucleotides agree with TRBD2. Germline loops: CDR1 SGHAT, CDR2 FQNNGV. V gave up 5 bases and J gave up 0 bases; unmatched junction bases: 6. The CDR3 runs 16 residues. The CDR3 coding sequence is TGTGCCAGCAGCCCCGCGGGAGGCCTCTCCTACAATGAGCAGTTCTTC. Its protein product is CASSPAGGLSYNEQFF. The variable domain in full, completed from reference TRBV11-2 and TRBJ2-1, reads EAGVAQSPRYKIIEKRQSVAFWCNPISGHATLYWYQQILGQGPKLLIQFQNNGVVDDSQLPKDRFSAERLKGVDSTLKIQPAKLEDSAVYLCASSPAGGLSYNEQFFGPGTRLTVL.

The sample holds a few counts of this clone. The chain has TRBV15 and TRBJ1-5; possible D gene TRBD1, 5 bases. Germline V gene data show CDR1 as LNHNV and CDR2 as YYDKDF (reference sequence). CDR3 length equals 14 residues. V lost 1 base and J 11 bases, leaving 15 bases between the germline ends. CDR3 coding DNA: TGTGCCACCAGCAGAGGGGGCGGGAAGGAGACCCAGCATTTT. Protein product: CATSRGGGKETQHF.

This chain joins TRBV5-1 and TRBJ1-1; D unclear. The V gene lost 3 bases and the J gene lost 0 bases, with 9 bases spanning the gap. Germline V gene data show CDR1 as SGHRS and CDR2 as YFSETQ. This CDR3 is 14 amino acids long. CDR3 DNA sequence: TGCGCCAGCAGCTCGGACGGAATGAACACTGAAGCTTTCTTT. Its protein product is CASSSDGMNTEAFF.